This TCR beta chain was retrieved from a study of CD8 T cells in Susac syndrome. Random-hexamer reverse transcription was applied to roughly 0.45 to 1 ug RNA. TCRdb fed the immunoSEQ multiplex PCR reads into MiXCR, producing one record per CDR3 protein. The sample has more than 150,000 distinct CDR3 sequences; about 94% are singletons. Trimming shortened V by 2 bases and J by 9 bases, and 9 bases separated the two germline ends. The CDR3 contains 12 residues. CDR1 and CDR2 from the germline V gene are LGHDT and YNNKEL (reference sequence). What was sequenced was CD4+ T cells from PBMCs. The chain has TRBV3-1 and TRBJ2-3, with D hard to call. This receptor was taken from a human donor with Susac syndrome. The CDR3 DNA reads as TGTGCCAGCAGCCAAATAGGAAGCACGCAGTATTTT. It yields the protein CASSQIGSTQYF.